Listed below are T cell receptor beta chains from one sample, sequenced in a study of regulatory T cells in long-lasting Graves disease. TCRdb passed the multiplex PCR reads through MiXCR, listing each CDR3 protein once. The sample lists about 240,000 distinct CDR3 sequences, roughly a fifth occurring once. The specimen comprised peripheral blood mononuclear cells (PBMCs), sampled at new diagnosis, from a patient treated with antithyroid drugs. Every receptor here comes from a female donor with Graves disease. Both conserved end residues are part of each CDR3. A D gene is named only where the DNA matches it firmly. Size is omitted from some rows. Given values are once, few, many or a class for expanded clones.

D gene: .; V gene: TRBV2; CDR3 length: 14; J gene: TRBJ1-1; clone size: many; CDR3 DNA: TGTGCCAGCAGTGAAGCGAGGAGGGACACTGAAGCTTTCTTT; CDR3 protein: CASSEARRDTEAFF
D gene: .; V gene: TRBV18; CDR3 length: 13; J gene: TRBJ2-3; clone size: many; CDR3 DNA: TGTGCCAGCTCCCGGCCGAGGGCAGATACGCAGTATTTT; CDR3 protein: CASSRPRADTQYF
D gene: .; V gene: TRBV6-1; CDR3 length: 13; J gene: TRBJ2-3; clone size: .; CDR3 DNA: TGTGCCAGCAGTCGGTGGGAAGCAGATACGCAGTATTTT; CDR3 protein: CASSRWEADTQYF
D gene: .; V gene: TRBV5-6; CDR3 length: 14; J gene: TRBJ1-1; clone size: many; CDR3 DNA: TGTGCCAGCAGCTGGTTACGGGGGAACACTGAAGCTTTCTTT; CDR3 protein: CASSWLRGNTEAFF
D gene: TRBD2; V gene: TRBV27; CDR3 length: 17; J gene: TRBJ2-2; clone size: .; CDR3 DNA: TGTGCCAGCAGCTCCAAAAGCGGGAGGGCCCATGGCGGGGAGCTGTTTTTT; CDR3 protein: CASSSKSGRAHGGELFF
D gene: .; V gene: TRBV30; CDR3 length: 13; J gene: TRBJ2-3; clone size: .; CDR3 DNA: TGTGCCTGGACAGCTGACCGCACAGATACGCAGTATTTT; CDR3 protein: CAWTADRTDTQYF
D gene: .; V gene: TRBV12-3/TRBV12-4; CDR3 length: 19; J gene: TRBJ1-6; clone size: many; CDR3 DNA: TGTGCCAGCAGTTCCCACCCCCTATCCAGGGTGTTCTATAATTCACCCCTCCACTTT; CDR3 protein: CASSSHPLSRVFYNSPLHF
D gene: .; V gene: TRBV18; CDR3 length: 17; J gene: TRBJ1-5; clone size: many; CDR3 DNA: TGTGCCAGCTCACCCACGCACGGTGCCTTTAGCAATCAGCCCCAGCATTTT; CDR3 protein: CASSPTHGAFSNQPQHF
D gene: .; V gene: TRBV27; CDR3 length: 13; J gene: TRBJ2-3; clone size: .; CDR3 DNA: TGTGTCAGCAGTTTACAGGGCACAGATACGCAGTATTTT; CDR3 protein: CVSSLQGTDTQYF
D gene: .; V gene: TRBV7-6; CDR3 length: 14; J gene: TRBJ2-1; clone size: many; CDR3 DNA: TGTGCCAGCAGTCTAGATAGCGGCTACAATGAGCAGTTCTTC; CDR3 protein: CASSLDSGYNEQFF
D gene: TRBD1; V gene: TRBV7-9; CDR3 length: 14; J gene: TRBJ1-4; clone size: many; CDR3 DNA: TGTGCCAGCAGTCCCGGGACAGGGGCCGAAAAACTGTTTTTT; CDR3 protein: CASSPGTGAEKLFF
D gene: .; V gene: TRBV6-2/TRBV6-3; CDR3 length: 14; J gene: TRBJ2-1; clone size: many; CDR3 DNA: TGTGCCAGCAGTTACGCTTCAGGTTGGGATGAGCAGTTCTTC; CDR3 protein: CASSYASGWDEQFF
D gene: TRBD1; V gene: TRBV7-2; CDR3 length: 18; J gene: TRBJ2-1; clone size: .; CDR3 DNA: TGTGCCAGCAGCCCACTTGGGCTTGGGACAGGGGTCGTCAATGAGCAGTTCTTC; CDR3 protein: CASSPLGLGTGVVNEQFF
D gene: TRBD1; V gene: TRBV10-3; CDR3 length: 14; J gene: TRBJ1-6; clone size: many; CDR3 DNA: TGTGCCATCAGGTCCCGGGACAGGGATTCACCCCTCCACTTT; CDR3 protein: CAIRSRDRDSPLHF
D gene: .; V gene: TRBV11-2; CDR3 length: 13; J gene: TRBJ2-7; clone size: many; CDR3 DNA: TGTGCCAGCAGCCTGACAGAGCCCTACGAGCAGTACTTC; CDR3 protein: CASSLTEPYEQYF
D gene: .; V gene: TRBV10-3; CDR3 length: 14; J gene: TRBJ2-3; clone size: .; CDR3 DNA: TGTGCCATCAGTGATTTAACTAGCACAGATACGCAGTATTTT; CDR3 protein: CAISDLTSTDTQYF
D gene: TRBD1; V gene: TRBV13; CDR3 length: 15; J gene: TRBJ1-1; clone size: few; CDR3 DNA: TGTGCCAGCAGCTCCTACAGGGGAGTGAACACTGAAGCTTTCTTT; CDR3 protein: CASSSYRGVNTEAFF
D gene: .; V gene: TRBV19; CDR3 length: 13; J gene: TRBJ1-2; clone size: once; CDR3 DNA: TGTGCCAGTAGTGGGGTATCGGGCTATGGCTACACCTTC; CDR3 protein: CASSGVSGYGYTF
D gene: .; V gene: TRBV7-2; CDR3 length: 19; J gene: TRBJ2-7; clone size: .; CDR3 DNA: TGCGCCAGCAGCCAAGAGAGGCCCGGGGCAGCGAGGAGCTCCTACGAGCAGTACTTC; CDR3 protein: CASSQERPGAARSSYEQYF
D gene: .; V gene: TRBV6-2/TRBV6-3; CDR3 length: 13; J gene: TRBJ1-5; clone size: many; CDR3 DNA: TGTGCCAGCAGTTACCCAGGCGGGCAGCCCCAGCATTTT; CDR3 protein: CASSYPGGQPQHF
D gene: .; V gene: TRBV5-4; CDR3 length: 14; J gene: TRBJ2-7; clone size: .; CDR3 DNA: TGTGCCAGCAGCTTGGACGCTAACGGGTACGAGCAGTACTTC; CDR3 protein: CASSLDANGYEQYF
D gene: TRBD1; V gene: TRBV4-2; CDR3 length: 15; J gene: TRBJ1-1; clone size: few; CDR3 DNA: TGTGCCAGCAGCCGACAGGGGGCGATGAACACTGAAGCTTTCTTT; CDR3 protein: CASSRQGAMNTEAFF
D gene: TRBD1; V gene: TRBV2; CDR3 length: 19; J gene: TRBJ1-1; clone size: .; CDR3 DNA: TGTGCCAGCAGTGGGGTCGGCAGGGGGCTTGTCCCATCGAACACTGAAGCTTTCTTT; CDR3 protein: CASSGVGRGLVPSNTEAFF
D gene: TRBD1; V gene: TRBV3-1; CDR3 length: 17; J gene: TRBJ2-3; clone size: .; CDR3 DNA: TGTGCCAGCAGCCAAGACCTCGGACAGGGTAGCACAGATACGCAGTATTTT; CDR3 protein: CASSQDLGQGSTDTQYF
D gene: .; V gene: TRBV19; CDR3 length: 15; J gene: TRBJ1-5; clone size: few; CDR3 DNA: TGTGCCAGTAACCCCCAGGGTAGGAGCAATCAGCCCCAGCATTTT; CDR3 protein: CASNPQGRSNQPQHF
D gene: TRBD1; V gene: TRBV29-1; CDR3 length: 15; J gene: TRBJ2-7; clone size: many; CDR3 DNA: TGCAGCGCCGATGACGGGACAGGGGGGTCCTACGAGCAGTACTTC; CDR3 protein: CSADDGTGGSYEQYF
D gene: .; V gene: TRBV9; CDR3 length: 16; J gene: TRBJ2-1; clone size: many; CDR3 DNA: TGTGCCAGCAGTGGGATACAGGGCAGCTCCTACAATGAGCAGTTCTTC; CDR3 protein: CASSGIQGSSYNEQFF
D gene: .; V gene: TRBV15; CDR3 length: 17; J gene: TRBJ2-1; clone size: many; CDR3 DNA: TGTGCCACCAGCAGAGATCCACCCCCGAGCTCCTACAATGAGCAGTTCTTC; CDR3 protein: CATSRDPPPSSYNEQFF
D gene: TRBD1; V gene: TRBV7-6; CDR3 length: 16; J gene: TRBJ1-4; clone size: .; CDR3 DNA: TGTGCCAGCAGCAGTGAGGGACAGCCATACAATGAAAAACTGTTTTTT; CDR3 protein: CASSSEGQPYNEKLFF
D gene: .; V gene: TRBV7-9; CDR3 length: 13; J gene: TRBJ2-7; clone size: many; CDR3 DNA: TGTGCCAGCAGCACCCTGGACAAATACGAGCAGTACTTC; CDR3 protein: CASSTLDKYEQYF
D gene: .; V gene: TRBV29-1; CDR3 length: 13; J gene: TRBJ2-1; clone size: .; CDR3 DNA: TGCAGCGTTGTTTTCCAAGCATACAATGAGCAGTTCTTC; CDR3 protein: CSVVFQAYNEQFF
D gene: .; V gene: TRBV20-1; CDR3 length: 16; J gene: TRBJ2-2; clone size: many; CDR3 DNA: TGCAGTGCTAGAGGTTTAAGCGAGGGGAACACCGGGGAGCTGTTTTTT; CDR3 protein: CSARGLSEGNTGELFF
D gene: .; V gene: TRBV9; CDR3 length: 14; J gene: TRBJ2-7; clone size: many; CDR3 DNA: TGTGCCAGCAGCCTGGATTGGGGACCCTACGAGCAGTACTTC; CDR3 protein: CASSLDWGPYEQYF
D gene: TRBD1; V gene: TRBV2; CDR3 length: 13; J gene: TRBJ1-2; clone size: .; CDR3 DNA: TGTGCCAGCAGTGGACAGGGGCGAGTTGGCTACACCTTC; CDR3 protein: CASSGQGRVGYTF
D gene: TRBD1; V gene: TRBV3-1; CDR3 length: 16; J gene: TRBJ2-7; clone size: many; CDR3 DNA: TGTGCCAGCAGTCCAAGCCCCGGGACAGGATCCATCGAGCAGTACTTC; CDR3 protein: CASSPSPGTGSIEQYF
D gene: .; V gene: TRBV20-1; CDR3 length: 11; J gene: TRBJ1-2; clone size: many; CDR3 DNA: TGCAGTGCTAGTGGCTTTCATGGCTACACCTTC; CDR3 protein: CSASGFHGYTF
D gene: TRBD2; V gene: TRBV14; CDR3 length: 16; J gene: TRBJ2-3; clone size: many; CDR3 DNA: TGTGCCAGCAGCCAAGTTTGGTCGGGAGGAGGCGATACGCAGTATTTT; CDR3 protein: CASSQVWSGGGDTQYF
D gene: TRBD1; V gene: TRBV11-3; CDR3 length: 17; J gene: TRBJ2-7; clone size: many; CDR3 DNA: TGTGCCAGCAGCTATGGGACAGGCGCCGGCGGGGTCTACGAGCAGTACTTC; CDR3 protein: CASSYGTGAGGVYEQYF
D gene: .; V gene: TRBV6-2/TRBV6-3; CDR3 length: 13; J gene: TRBJ1-5; clone size: .; CDR3 DNA: TGTGCCAGCACTAGAGATTACCCCCAGCCCCAGCATTTT; CDR3 protein: CASTRDYPQPQHF
D gene: .; V gene: TRBV20-1; CDR3 length: 13; J gene: TRBJ1-2; clone size: few; CDR3 DNA: TGCAGTGCTAGAGATCGGGGGGAGGCTGGCTACACCTTC; CDR3 protein: CSARDRGEAGYTF
D gene: TRBD2; V gene: TRBV3-1; CDR3 length: 15; J gene: TRBJ2-7; clone size: many; CDR3 DNA: TGTGCCAGCAGCCAAGTGTCTAGCGGGTCCTACGAGCAGTACTTC; CDR3 protein: CASSQVSSGSYEQYF
D gene: TRBD2; V gene: TRBV6-1; CDR3 length: 13; J gene: TRBJ2-1; clone size: .; CDR3 DNA: TGTGCCACTTGTACCGGGGGGTCGAATGAGCAGTTCTTC; CDR3 protein: CATCTGGSNEQFF
D gene: TRBD1; V gene: TRBV4-3; CDR3 length: 19; J gene: TRBJ1-5; clone size: .; CDR3 DNA: TGCGCCAGCAGCCCCCCCGCAGGGGGCAACCTGGGGAGCAATCAGCCCCAGCATTTT; CDR3 protein: CASSPPAGGNLGSNQPQHF
D gene: TRBD1; V gene: TRBV19; CDR3 length: 14; J gene: TRBJ1-2; clone size: .; CDR3 DNA: TGTGCCAGTAGTGCTGGACAGGCTAACTATGGCTACACCTTC; CDR3 protein: CASSAGQANYGYTF
D gene: .; V gene: TRBV7-9; CDR3 length: 13; J gene: TRBJ2-7; clone size: many; CDR3 DNA: TGTGCCAGCAGCTCCTTCAGGGGATACGAGCAGTACTTC; CDR3 protein: CASSSFRGYEQYF
D gene: TRBD2; V gene: TRBV6-5; CDR3 length: 14; J gene: TRBJ2-7; clone size: .; CDR3 DNA: TGTGCCAGCAGTTACTCGCGGGAGCCAGTCGAGCAGTACTTC; CDR3 protein: CASSYSREPVEQYF
D gene: .; V gene: TRBV30; CDR3 length: 14; J gene: TRBJ1-3; clone size: few; CDR3 DNA: TGTGCCTTACGGACGGGGAGCTCTGGAAACACCATATATTTT; CDR3 protein: CALRTGSSGNTIYF
D gene: .; V gene: TRBV3-1; CDR3 length: 13; J gene: TRBJ2-7; clone size: many; CDR3 DNA: TGTGCCAGCAGCCTCCGGACTACCTACGAGCAGTACTTC; CDR3 protein: CASSLRTTYEQYF
D gene: .; V gene: TRBV18; CDR3 length: 12; J gene: TRBJ1-2; clone size: many; CDR3 DNA: TGTGCCAGCTCACCAAAAGGCGATGGCTACACCTTC; CDR3 protein: CASSPKGDGYTF
D gene: TRBD2; V gene: TRBV27; CDR3 length: 15; J gene: TRBJ2-7; clone size: many; CDR3 DNA: TGTGCCAGCAGTTTAGTTGGCGGGAGAAAATACGAGCAGTACTTC; CDR3 protein: CASSLVGGRKYEQYF
D gene: TRBD2; V gene: TRBV30; CDR3 length: 14; J gene: TRBJ2-5; clone size: many; CDR3 DNA: TGTGCCTGGAGTCAGACTAGCGGGCAAGAGACCCAGTACTTC; CDR3 protein: CAWSQTSGQETQYF
D gene: TRBD2; V gene: TRBV19; CDR3 length: 15; J gene: TRBJ2-2; clone size: few; CDR3 DNA: TGTGCCAGTACTCCGAGCGGGGGGGGACCCGGGGAGCTGTTTTTT; CDR3 protein: CASTPSGGGPGELFF
D gene: .; V gene: TRBV7-2; CDR3 length: 15; J gene: TRBJ2-2; clone size: many; CDR3 DNA: TGTGCCAGCAGCTTAAGACGGACGAACACCGGGGAGCTGTTTTTT; CDR3 protein: CASSLRRTNTGELFF